The 30 T cell receptor beta chains given below trace back to one sample, sequenced in a study of blood T cell repertoires in COVID-19. Sequenced by immunoSEQ multiplex PCR; TCRdb stores in-frame clones only, minus some. The sample has 140,000 or so clones, approximately 80% seen once. Sequencing input: PBMCs or T cells enriched from blood (not recorded which). These TCRs come from a woman aged 35 to 49 who had recovered from COVID-19.

The rearrangement joins TRBV11-1 to TRBJ1-4, with D possibly being TRBD1 (6 bases). Germline CDR1 SGHAT, CDR2 FQDESV (reference sequence). V was clipped by 0 bases and J by 5 bases, with 16 bases between them. The CDR3 is 17 amino acids. The CDR3 region is CASSLAPQGTSNEKLFF. The CDR3 DNA reads TGTGCCAGCAGCTTAGCGCCTCAAGGGACATCGAATGAAAAACTGTTTTTT. Full variable domain (rest looked up from reference TRBV11-1 and TRBJ1-4): EAEVAQSPRYKITEKSQAVAFWCDPISGHATLYWYRQILGQGPELLVQFQDESVVDDSQLPKDRFSAERLKGVDSTLKIQPAELGDSAMYLCASSLAPQGTSNEKLFFGSGTQLSVL.

This clone showed up just once. J is TRBJ2-1 and V is TRBV5-4, with TRBD1 as a possible D gene (7 bases). V was cut by 4 bases and J by 8 bases, with 13 bases left in between. The CDR3 contains 13 residues. Looked up from germline, CDR1 is SGHNT and CDR2 is YYREEE (reference sequence). The CDR3 protein is CASSPPRGDEQFF. The CDR3 DNA is TGTGCCAGCAGCCCACCCAGGGGGGATGAGCAGTTCTTC.

The rearrangement joins TRBV2 to TRBJ1-1; D might be TRBD1 (5 bases). This CDR3 region has 14 residues. CDR1 and CDR2 (germline): SNHLY, FYNNEI. Deletions cut 3 bases from V and 1 base from J, with 9 bases between. The CDR3 coding sequence is TGTGCCAGCAGTGACGACAGAGCGAACACTGAAGCTTTCTTT. It specifies CASSDDRANTEAFF.

The genes are TRBV19 and TRBJ1-5; weak D call: TRBD1 (5 bases). Trimming shortened V by 11 bases and J by 5 bases, and 19 bases separated the two germline ends. The germline V gene encodes CDR1 LNHDA and CDR2 SQIVND (reference sequence). This CDR3 is built from 14 residues. In DNA form, the CDR3 reads TGTGCCTCCGCATTCCGGGGGAGCGATCAGCCCCAGCATTTT. This translates into CASAFRGSDQPQHF.

This CDR3 is CASSLQGRGDTEAFF. CDR3 in DNA: TGTGCCAGTAGTTTACAGGGTCGGGGTGACACTGAAGCTTTCTTT. The J gene is TRBJ1-1, the V gene TRBV19, with TRBD1 as a possible D gene (6 bases). Germline V lookup: CDR1 LNHDA, CDR2 SQIVND (reference sequence). The CDR3 is made up of 15 amino acids. The V end was cut by 5 bases, the J end by 3 bases, with 16 bases between.

In this sample, this clone turned up once. The chain combines TRBV29-1 with TRBJ1-1, with 9 bases fitting TRBD1. The J segment lost 5 bases and the V segment lost 6 bases, leaving 7 bases of the junction unmatched. Germline loops: CDR1 SQVTM, CDR2 ANQGSEA. The CDR3 runs to 13 residues. CDR3 sequence: CSVSTGGGTEAFF. The CDR3 DNA is TGCAGCGTGTCGACAGGGGGGGGAACTGAAGCTTTCTTT.

The chain combines TRBV5-5 with TRBJ2-5, with TRBD2 matching over 10 bases. Looked up from germline, CDR1 is SGHKS and CDR2 is YYEKEE (reference sequence). CDR3 length equals 14 residues. V lost 4 bases to trimming and J lost 5 bases; unmatched junction nucleotides: 5. CDR3 sequence reads: CASSHTSGDETQYF. CDR3 in DNA: TGTGCCAGCAGCCACACTAGCGGGGATGAGACCCAGTACTTC.

This clone was seen a few times. V gene TRBV18 combines with J gene TRBJ1-6; 8 nucleotides line up with TRBD1. This CDR3 has 15 residues. The junction had 9 bases not matched to a gene; V was cut back by 8 bases and J by 6 bases. Germline V lookup: CDR1 KGHSH, CDR2 LQKENI. The CDR3 bases are TGTGCCAGCCTCACGATCACAGGGGGTAATTCACCCCTCCACTTT. Translated: CASLTITGGNSPLHF.

The rearrangement uses TRBV5-1 and TRBJ2-7; D is possibly TRBD2 (6 bases). The germline V gene has CDR1 SGHRS and CDR2 YFSETQ. CDR3 length: 14 residues. Trimming pared 2 bases from V and 1 base from J, leaving 10 bases between. The CDR3: CASSFSAGSYEQYF. The CDR3, as DNA: TGCGCCAGCAGCTTTTCGGCGGGGTCCTACGAGCAGTACTTC.

The chain is built from TRBV12-5 and TRBJ2-2, with 8 bases aligning to TRBD2. The CDR3 extends over 20 amino acids. V dropped 1 base and J dropped 4; count of bases not matched to a gene: 17. Germline V gene sequence: CDR1 LGHNT, CDR2 FRNRAP. CDR3 sequence: CASGLGWWPSGPSSTGELFF. CDR3 DNA: TGTGCTAGTGGTTTGGGGTGGTGGCCTAGCGGGCCCTCGAGCACCGGGGAGCTGTTTTTT.

The genes are TRBV2 and TRBJ1-6, with D tentatively TRBD1 (5 bases). Germline CDR1 SNHLY, CDR2 FYNNEI. This CDR3 region has 15 residues. V was clipped by 4 bases and J by 0 bases, with 7 bases between them. In DNA, the CDR3 is TGTGCCAGCAGTGTAGGGGTCTCCTATAATTCACCCCTCCACTTT. As protein: CASSVGVSYNSPLHF.

The V gene is TRBV2, the J gene TRBJ2-2; the match to TRBD2 covers 13 bases. Germline-derived CDR1 and CDR2 are SNHLY and FYNNEI. The V and J ends lost 3 bases and 6 bases, in that order; junction bases with no gene match: 1. CDR3 length: 15 residues. The DNA for the CDR3 is TGTGCCAGCAGTGAGGGACTAGCGGGACCCGGGGAGCTGTTTTTT. Its translation is CASSEGLAGPGELFF.

The V and J genes are TRBV5-6 and TRBJ2-1; 9 bases are shared with TRBD2. In germline, CDR1 is SGHDT, CDR2 YYEEEE. Germline trimming cut 2 bases from V and 9 bases from J; bases unmatched to any gene: 6. The CDR3 runs to 14 residues. The CDR3 here is CASSFGGGAREQFF. As DNA, the CDR3 is TGTGCCAGCAGCTTCGGCGGGGGGGCTCGTGAGCAGTTCTTC.

The V gene is TRBV4-1, the J gene TRBJ1-4; 7 bases agree with TRBD1. The V segment lost 2 bases and the J segment 5 bases; nucleotides outside the gene matches: 8. Per the germline V gene, CDR1 is MGHRA and CDR2 is YSYEKL. The CDR3 runs to 16 residues. This CDR3 reads CASSQNGQVVNEKLFF. CDR3 DNA: TGCGCCAGCAGCCAAAATGGACAGGTGGTCAATGAAAAACTGTTTTTT.

This sequence joins TRBV19 and TRBJ2-1; D is possibly TRBD1 (6 bases). CDR3 size: 13 residues. The V gene's germline CDR1 is LNHDA and CDR2 SQIVND (reference sequence). V shed 5 bases and J shed 6 bases, with 11 bases lying between them. In DNA form, the CDR3 reads TGTGCCAGTAGTGTCGTAGGGGGCAATGAGCAGTTCTTC. This codes for CASSVVGGNEQFF.

This clone was recorded once. The rearrangement joins TRBV10-3 to TRBJ2-6; 12 nucleotides align to TRBD1. Germline V lookup: CDR1 ENHRY, CDR2 SYGVKD. The CDR3 totals 19 residues. V trimming: 1 base; J trimming: 0 bases; junction bases outside the gene matches: 4. The CDR3 reads CAISEWGQGANSGANVLTF. CDR3 nucleotide sequence: TGTGCCATCAGTGAGTGGGGACAGGGGGCGAACTCTGGGGCCAACGTCCTGACTTTC.

The J gene is TRBJ1-1, the V gene TRBV11-2; D is perhaps TRBD1 (6 bases). The CDR3 is 15 residues long. The V gene lost 1 base and the J gene lost 5 bases, with 14 bases spanning the gap. Germline assignment: CDR1 SGHAT and CDR2 FQNNGV. The CDR3 DNA follows: TGTGCCAGCAGCTTAGCCCTGGGGGGGCATACTGAAGCTTTCTTT. Amino acid sequence: CASSLALGGHTEAFF. Based on the CDR3 plus reference TRBV11-2 and TRBJ1-1, the full variable domain is EAGVAQSPRYKIIEKRQSVAFWCNPISGHATLYWYQQILGQGPKLLIQFQNNGVVDDSQLPKDRFSAERLKGVDSTLKIQPAKLEDSAVYLCASSLALGGHTEAFFGQGTRLTVV.

CDR3 residues: CASSLLGISSYNEQFF. CDR3 nucleotides: TGTGCCAGCAGCTTACTCGGTATAAGCTCCTACAATGAGCAGTTCTTC. The chain couples TRBV7-9 to TRBJ2-1, with unresolved D. The length of the CDR3 is 16 residues. CDR1 SEHNR and CDR2 FQNEAQ come from the germline V gene (reference sequence). The V end lost 2 bases, the J end lost 0 bases, and 11 bases lay between the germline ends.

The chain combines TRBV29-1 with TRBJ1-1; perhaps TRBD1 as D (6 bases). Germline V lookup: CDR1 SQVTM, CDR2 ANQGSEA. There are 15 residues in the CDR3. The CDR3 here is CTGQGFEGMNTEAFF. As DNA, the CDR3 is TGCACCGGGCAGGGGTTTGAGGGAATGAACACTGAAGCTTTCTTT.

The V gene is TRBV18, the J gene TRBJ1-1; 7 bases fit TRBD1. With 1 base clipped from V and 4 bases from J, the junction kept 3 bases outside the gene matches. The CDR3 covers 14 residues. Germline V gene sequence: CDR1 KGHSH, CDR2 LQKENI. The CDR3 loop reads CASSPQGASTEAFF. DNA of the CDR3: TGTGCCAGCTCACCACAGGGGGCAAGCACTGAAGCTTTCTTT.

This clone was picked up one time. V usage is TRBV30 and J usage is TRBJ2-7; 7 nucleotides align to TRBD2. After removal of 3 bases from V and 4 bases from J, the junction contained 9 bases not matched to a gene. Looked up from germline, CDR1 is GTSNPN and CDR2 is SVGIG (reference sequence). The CDR3 runs 14 residues. CDR3 nucleotides: TGTGCCTGGAGACGGGGAGGGGCTATTTACGAGCAGTACTTC. Encoded protein: CAWRRGGAIYEQYF.

The chain is built from TRBV20-1 and TRBJ1-4, with 9 bases that match TRBD1. J gave up 6 bases and V 3 bases, and 8 bases lay outside the gene matches. Germline CDR1 and CDR2: DFQATT and SNEGSKA (reference sequence). CDR3 size: 15 residues. CDR3 coding DNA: TGCAGTGCTAGTAGGGTCGGGACAGGGTATGAAAAACTGTTTTTT. Translated: CSASRVGTGYEKLFF.

This chain links TRBV6-1 with TRBJ1-6; D call uncertain. The CDR3 covers 15 residues. Germline values: CDR1 MNHNS, CDR2 SASEGT. V was shortened by 2 bases and J by 6 bases, with 11 bases between the two germline ends. The CDR3 sequence is CASSESGRPNSPLHF. The CDR3 nucleotides are TGTGCCAGCAGTGAAAGCGGCAGGCCTAATTCACCCCTCCACTTT.

The chain uses TRBV7-9 and TRBJ2-7; no definite D call. This CDR3 has 16 amino acids. V lost 5 bases and J 3 bases, leaving 20 bases between the germline ends. Germline V gene sequence: CDR1 SEHNR, CDR2 FQNEAQ (reference sequence). The CDR3 DNA reads TGTGCCAGCAGCGTCAACCTACCCAGTCCGGGCTACGAGCAGTACTTC. This translates into CASSVNLPSPGYEQYF.

CDR3 nucleotides: TGTGCCAGCAGGGGGGACAGGTTAGCCGGGGAGCTGTTTTTT. The encoded protein is CASRGDRLAGELFF. The chain recombines TRBV6-5 with TRBJ2-2; 8 nucleotides align to TRBD1. This CDR3 region has 14 residues. The junction had 6 bases not matched to a gene; V was cut back by 6 bases and J by 6 bases. The germline V gene encodes CDR1 MNHEY and CDR2 SVGAGI.

CDR3 sequence (DNA): TGTGCCAGCAGCCTAGAACTACAGGGGGCGCGTGACGGCTACACCTTC. Protein: CASSLELQGARDGYTF. The chain employs TRBV7-9 and TRBJ1-2, with 9 bases fitting TRBD1. The CDR3 spans 16 residues. Looked up from germline, CDR1 is SEHNR and CDR2 is FQNEAQ (reference sequence). V shed 5 bases and J 8 bases; nucleotides not matched to a gene: 15.

V gene TRBV28 combines with J gene TRBJ1-5; 9 nucleotides line up with TRBD1. The junction had 4 bases not matched to a gene; V was cut back by 8 bases and J by 5 bases. The germline V gene has CDR1 MDHEN and CDR2 SYDVKM. The CDR3 runs 13 residues. This CDR3 is CASGRQGDQPQHF. CDR3 bases: TGTGCCAGCGGGAGACAGGGGGATCAGCCCCAGCATTTT.

The rearrangement uses TRBV19 and TRBJ2-1; 8 positions agree with TRBD2. V was pared by 5 bases and J by 4 bases, with 10 bases of the junction left unmatched. The CDR3 is 16 amino acids. Germline values: CDR1 LNHDA, CDR2 SQIVND (reference sequence). This CDR3 reads CASSSPGGGTYNEQFF. The CDR3 bases are TGTGCCAGTAGTTCCCCCGGGGGGGGTACTTACAATGAGCAGTTCTTC.

The chain couples TRBV11-2 to TRBJ1-2; tentative D call: TRBD1 (6 bases). CDR3 length: 15 amino acids. Germline-derived CDR1 and CDR2 are SGHAT and FQNNGV. V was clipped by 5 bases and J by 4 bases, with 17 bases between them. CDR3 DNA: TGTGCCAGCAGCACCGGCCCGGACAGCATCTATGGCTACACCTTC. This codes for CASSTGPDSIYGYTF. Combining the CDR3 with reference TRBV11-2 and TRBJ1-2 gives the whole variable domain EAGVAQSPRYKIIEKRQSVAFWCNPISGHATLYWYQQILGQGPKLLIQFQNNGVVDDSQLPKDRFSAERLKGVDSTLKIQPAKLEDSAVYLCASSTGPDSIYGYTFGSGTRLTVV.

The chain carries TRBV2 and TRBJ1-2; D ambiguous. CDR1 is SNHLY, CDR2 FYNNEI, per germline. The CDR3 extends over 13 amino acids. The germline V and J ends were trimmed by 3 bases and 7 bases, with 12 bases remaining between them. CDR3 coding DNA: TGTGCCAGCAGTGATCGGGGAATGGGTGGCTACACCTTC. Its protein is CASSDRGMGGYTF.